These T cell receptor beta chains were read from a single sample in a study of human T cells and chemical hapten exposure. TCRdb processed the RACE reads anew with MiXCR; each CDR3 protein has one entry. The table lists about 77,000 distinct CDR3 sequences, about 9.2% of them singletons, with 1.5% to 2% in the top ten. Sequences were obtained from whole blood. These receptors originate from a female donor in good health. Some clones in this sample may be carry-over from other donors' samples. Both conserved end residues are trimmed from each CDR3. Clone size, where shown, is once, few, many, or a class for clones that have expanded.

clone_size,j_call,v_call,cdr3_aa
-,TRBJ2-3,TRBV6-6,ASRGDFYTDTQY
-,TRBJ1-2,TRBV18,ASSPPRGNNYGYT
many,TRBJ2-7,TRBV27,ASSLGAGTVYEQY
-,TRBJ1-5,TRBV18,ASSPTMDRYNQPQH
-,TRBJ2-5,TRBV29-1,SVMRDRQETQY
once,TRBJ2-7,TRBV29-1,SVEITTGHKQY
many,TRBJ2-5,TRBV5-1,ASSAQIGGQETQY
many,TRBJ1-1,TRBV11-2,ASSWTGENTEAF
many,TRBJ1-4,TRBV20-1,SARRGENEKLF
many,TRBJ2-3,TRBV6-1,ASSTTGLVGPS
-,TRBJ1-5,TRBV19,ASSSLGRGAPGSNQPQN
many,TRBJ1-1,TRBV29-1,SVLTDSAGAF
few,TRBJ2-1,TRBV12-3/TRBV12-4,ASSLRGGGSHNEQF
-,TRBJ2-3,TRBV7-9,ASRRSGLSTDTQY
few,TRBJ1-2,TRBV10-3,AISESTGPSYGYT
-,TRBJ2-3,TRBV5-4,ATLKGAGWPDTQY
few,TRBJ2-3,TRBV7-7,ASSLADTDTQY
many,TRBJ2-1,TRBV2,ASRPGVYNEQF
many,TRBJ1-1,TRBV6-6,ASSYSYDRVRPMNTEAF
many,TRBJ1-2,TRBV20-1,SARVTDRGYYGYT
many,TRBJ2-2,TRBV12-3/TRBV12-4,ASSLGVTGELF
-,TRBJ2-1,TRBV12-3/TRBV12-4,ASSLLGRDEQF
many,TRBJ2-3,TRBV4-3,ASSQDNVRVGTDTQY
-,TRBJ2-3,TRBV7-8,ASRTTVVGGLVDTQY
-,TRBJ1-5,TRBV25-1,ASRELGNQPQH
-,TRBJ1-2,TRBV7-2,ASSLGGGPFHYGYT
few,TRBJ1-2,TRBV6-6,ASSYSGGGGYT